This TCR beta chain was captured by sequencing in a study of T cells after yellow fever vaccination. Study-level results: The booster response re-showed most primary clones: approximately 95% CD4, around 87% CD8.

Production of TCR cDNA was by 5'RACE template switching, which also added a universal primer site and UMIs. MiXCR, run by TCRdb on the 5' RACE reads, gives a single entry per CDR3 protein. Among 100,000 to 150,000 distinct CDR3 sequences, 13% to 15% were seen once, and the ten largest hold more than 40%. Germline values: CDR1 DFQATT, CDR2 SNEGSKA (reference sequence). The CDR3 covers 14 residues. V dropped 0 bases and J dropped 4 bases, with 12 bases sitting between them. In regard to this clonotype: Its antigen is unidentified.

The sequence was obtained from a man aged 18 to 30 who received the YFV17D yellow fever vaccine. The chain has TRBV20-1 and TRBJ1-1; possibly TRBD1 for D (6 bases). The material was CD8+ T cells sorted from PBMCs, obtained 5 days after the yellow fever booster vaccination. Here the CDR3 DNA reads TGCAGTGCTAGAGAAAGGACAGATTTCACTGAAGCTTTCTTT. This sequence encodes CSARERTDFTEAFF.